The clone carrying this TCR beta chain was found a few times. The record originates from a study of control samples from healthy donors and cancer patients. The CDR3 is 15 amino acids. Losses at the gene ends were 0 bases for V and 3 bases for J; bases not matched to a gene: 2. The germline V gene encodes CDR1 SGDLS and CDR2 YYNGEE. Assay: immunoSEQ multiplex PCR; the TCRdb copy retains only in-frame clones and omits some. The sample lists approximately 54,000 clones; about 90% were seen once. This sequence originates from a man aged 45-65 years with head and neck cancer. The V and J genes are TRBV9 and TRBJ1-4; 7 bases align to TRBD1. Material: PBMCs. CDR3 DNA: TGTGCCAGCAGCGTAGAGGGGGCGTCTAATGAAAAACTGTTTTTT. It encodes CASSVEGASNEKLFF.